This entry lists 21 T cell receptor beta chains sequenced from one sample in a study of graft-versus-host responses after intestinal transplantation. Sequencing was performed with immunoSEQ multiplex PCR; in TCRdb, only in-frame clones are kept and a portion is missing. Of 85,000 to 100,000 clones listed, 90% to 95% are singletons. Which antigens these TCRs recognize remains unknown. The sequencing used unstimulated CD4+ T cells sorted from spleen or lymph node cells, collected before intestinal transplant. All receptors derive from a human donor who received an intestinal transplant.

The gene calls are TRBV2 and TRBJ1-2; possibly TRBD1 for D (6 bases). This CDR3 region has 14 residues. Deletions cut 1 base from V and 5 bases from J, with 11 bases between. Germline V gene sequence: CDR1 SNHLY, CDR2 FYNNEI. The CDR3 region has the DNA TGTGCCAGCAGTGAAGGGGGTACAGGGTATGGCTACACCTTC. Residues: CASSEGGTGYGYTF.

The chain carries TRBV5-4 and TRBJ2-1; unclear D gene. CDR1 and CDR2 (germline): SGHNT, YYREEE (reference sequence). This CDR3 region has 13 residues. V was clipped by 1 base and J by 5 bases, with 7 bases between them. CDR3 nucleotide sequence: TGTGCCAGCAGCTTGCAAAATGACAATGAGCAGTTCTTC. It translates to CASSLQNDNEQFF.

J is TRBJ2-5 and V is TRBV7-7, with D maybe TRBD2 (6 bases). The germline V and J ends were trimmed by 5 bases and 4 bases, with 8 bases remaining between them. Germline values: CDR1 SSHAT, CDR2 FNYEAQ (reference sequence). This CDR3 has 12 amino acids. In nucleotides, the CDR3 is TGTGCCAGCAGCGTGGGGGGAGAGACCCAGTACTTC. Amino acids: CASSVGGETQYF. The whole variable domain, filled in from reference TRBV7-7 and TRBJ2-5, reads GAGVSQSPRYKVTKRGQDVTLRCDPISSHATLYWYQQALGQGPEFLTYFNYEAQPDKSGLPSDRFSAERPEGSISTLTIQRTEQRDSAMYRCASSVGGETQYFGPGTRLLVL.

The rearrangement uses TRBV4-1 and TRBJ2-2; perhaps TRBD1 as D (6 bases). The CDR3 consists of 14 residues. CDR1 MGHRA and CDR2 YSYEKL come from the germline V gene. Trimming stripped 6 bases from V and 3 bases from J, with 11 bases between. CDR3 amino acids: CASRRGSDTGELFF. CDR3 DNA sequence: TGCGCCAGCAGAAGGGGGAGCGACACCGGGGAGCTGTTTTTT.

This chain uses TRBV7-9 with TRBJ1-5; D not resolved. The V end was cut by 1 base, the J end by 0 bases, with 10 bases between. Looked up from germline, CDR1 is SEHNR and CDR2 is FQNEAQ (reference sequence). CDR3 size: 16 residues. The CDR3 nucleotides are TGTGCCAGCAGCTTAGGAACGGGAAATAGCAATCAGCCCCAGCATTTT. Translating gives CASSLGTGNSNQPQHF.

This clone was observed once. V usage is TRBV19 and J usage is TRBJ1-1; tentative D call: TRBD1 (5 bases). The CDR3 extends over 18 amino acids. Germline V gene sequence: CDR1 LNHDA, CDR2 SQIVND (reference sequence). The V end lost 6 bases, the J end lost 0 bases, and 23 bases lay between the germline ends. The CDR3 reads CASRSQGIGGPMNTEAFF. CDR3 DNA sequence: TGTGCCAGTAGATCCCAGGGTATAGGAGGGCCTATGAACACTGAAGCTTTCTTT.

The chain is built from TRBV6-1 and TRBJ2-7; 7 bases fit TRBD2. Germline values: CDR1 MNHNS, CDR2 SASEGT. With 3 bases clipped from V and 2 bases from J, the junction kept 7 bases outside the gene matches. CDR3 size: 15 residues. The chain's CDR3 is CASSELAVSPYEQYF. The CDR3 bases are TGTGCCAGCAGTGAGCTAGCGGTCTCCCCCTACGAGCAGTACTTC.

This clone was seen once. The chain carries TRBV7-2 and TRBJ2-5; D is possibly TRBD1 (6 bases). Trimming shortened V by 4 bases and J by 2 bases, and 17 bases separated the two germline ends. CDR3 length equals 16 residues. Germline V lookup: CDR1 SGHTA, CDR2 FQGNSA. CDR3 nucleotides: TGTGCCAGCAGCTACACAGGGAATCCCCTACAAGAGACCCAGTACTTC. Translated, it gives CASSYTGNPLQETQYF. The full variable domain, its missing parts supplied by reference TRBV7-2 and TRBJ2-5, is GAGVSQSPSNKVTEKGKDVELRCDPISGHTALYWYRQSLGQGLEFLIYFQGNSAPDKSGLPSDRFSAERTGGSVSTLTIQRTQQEDSAVYLCASSYTGNPLQETQYFGPGTRLLVL.

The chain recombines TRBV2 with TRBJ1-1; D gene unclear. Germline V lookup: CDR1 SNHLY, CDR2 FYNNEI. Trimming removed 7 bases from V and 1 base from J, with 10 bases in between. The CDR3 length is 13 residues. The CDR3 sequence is CASTPTQNTEAFF. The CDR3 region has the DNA TGTGCCAGCACTCCGACACAGAACACTGAAGCTTTCTTT.

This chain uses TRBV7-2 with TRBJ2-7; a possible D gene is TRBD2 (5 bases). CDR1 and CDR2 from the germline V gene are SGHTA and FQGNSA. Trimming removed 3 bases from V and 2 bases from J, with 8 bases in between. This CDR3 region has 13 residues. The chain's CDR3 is CASSFPGTYEQYF. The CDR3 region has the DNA TGTGCCAGCAGCTTTCCCGGGACCTACGAGCAGTACTTC.

The CDR3 bases are TGTGCCAGCAGCCAACAGAGAAACTATGGCTACACCTTC. This translates into CASSQQRNYGYTF. The rearrangement uses TRBV7-9 and TRBJ1-2; no clear D. Deletions cut 5 bases from V and 2 bases from J, with 9 bases between. In germline, CDR1 is SEHNR, CDR2 FQNEAQ (reference sequence). This CDR3 region has 13 residues.

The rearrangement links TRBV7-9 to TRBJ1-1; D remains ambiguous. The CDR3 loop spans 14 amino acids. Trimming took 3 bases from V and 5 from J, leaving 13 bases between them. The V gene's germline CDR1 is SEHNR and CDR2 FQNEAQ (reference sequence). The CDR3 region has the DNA TGTGCCAGCAGCTTGATCGACAAAGGAACTGAAGCTTTCTTT. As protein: CASSLIDKGTEAFF.

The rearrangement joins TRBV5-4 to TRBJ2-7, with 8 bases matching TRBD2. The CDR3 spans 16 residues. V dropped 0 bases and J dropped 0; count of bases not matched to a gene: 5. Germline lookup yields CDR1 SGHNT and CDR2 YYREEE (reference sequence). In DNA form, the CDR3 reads TGTGCCAGCAGCTTGGATCCAGCGGGAGACTCCTACGAGCAGTACTTC. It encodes CASSLDPAGDSYEQYF.

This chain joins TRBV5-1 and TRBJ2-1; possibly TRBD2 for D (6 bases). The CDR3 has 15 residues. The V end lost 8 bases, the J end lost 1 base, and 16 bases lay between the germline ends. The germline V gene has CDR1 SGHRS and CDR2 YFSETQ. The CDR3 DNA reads TGCGCCAGTCAGATCCGCGGGGCTTCCTACAATGAGCAGTTCTTC. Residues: CASQIRGASYNEQFF.

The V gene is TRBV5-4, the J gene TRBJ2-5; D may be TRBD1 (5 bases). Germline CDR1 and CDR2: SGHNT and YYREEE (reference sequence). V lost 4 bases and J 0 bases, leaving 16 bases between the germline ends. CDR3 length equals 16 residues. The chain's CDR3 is CASSDRQSHYQETQYF. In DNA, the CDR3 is TGTGCCAGCAGCGATCGACAGAGCCACTACCAAGAGACCCAGTACTTC.

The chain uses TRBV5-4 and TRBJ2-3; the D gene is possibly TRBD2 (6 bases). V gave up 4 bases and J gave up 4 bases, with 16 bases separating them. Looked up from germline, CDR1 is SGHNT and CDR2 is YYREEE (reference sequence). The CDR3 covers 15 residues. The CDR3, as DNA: TGTGCCAGCAGCCCAATATTCGCGGGACCAGATACGCAGTATTTT. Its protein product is CASSPIFAGPDTQYF.

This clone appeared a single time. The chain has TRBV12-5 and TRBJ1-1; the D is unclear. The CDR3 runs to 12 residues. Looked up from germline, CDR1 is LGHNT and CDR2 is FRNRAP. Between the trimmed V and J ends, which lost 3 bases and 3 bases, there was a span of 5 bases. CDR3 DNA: TGTGCTAGTGGTTTCGGGGACACTGAAGCTTTCTTT. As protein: CASGFGDTEAFF. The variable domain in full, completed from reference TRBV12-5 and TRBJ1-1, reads DARVTQTPRHKVTEMGQEVTMRCQPILGHNTVFWYRQTMMQGLELLAYFRNRAPLDDSGMPKDRFSAEMPDATLATLKIQPSEPRDSAVYFCASGFGDTEAFFGQGTRLTVV.

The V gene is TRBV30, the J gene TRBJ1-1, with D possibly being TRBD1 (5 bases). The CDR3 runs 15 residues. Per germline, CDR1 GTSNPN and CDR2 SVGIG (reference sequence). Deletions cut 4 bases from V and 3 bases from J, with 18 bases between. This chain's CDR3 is CAWIHAGFRDTEAFF. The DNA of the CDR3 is TGTGCCTGGATACACGCAGGGTTCCGGGACACTGAAGCTTTCTTT.

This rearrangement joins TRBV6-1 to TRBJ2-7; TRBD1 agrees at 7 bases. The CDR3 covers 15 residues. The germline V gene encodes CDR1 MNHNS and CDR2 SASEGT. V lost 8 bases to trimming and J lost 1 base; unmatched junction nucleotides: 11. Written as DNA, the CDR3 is TGTGCCAGCGGACGAAACCGGGACAGTTCCTACGAGCAGTACTTC. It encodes CASGRNRDSSYEQYF.

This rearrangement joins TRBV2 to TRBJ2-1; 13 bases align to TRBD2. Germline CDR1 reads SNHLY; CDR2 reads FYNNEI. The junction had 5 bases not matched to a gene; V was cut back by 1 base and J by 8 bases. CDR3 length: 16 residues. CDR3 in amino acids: CASSEGGTSGTDEQFF. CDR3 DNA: TGTGCCAGCAGTGAAGGGGGGACTAGCGGGACTGATGAGCAGTTCTTC. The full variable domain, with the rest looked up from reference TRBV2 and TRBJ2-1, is EPEVTQTPSHQVTQMGQEVILRCVPISNHLYFYWYRQILGQKVEFLVSFYNNEISEKSEIFDDQFSVERPDGSNFTLKIRSTKLEDSAMYFCASSEGGTSGTDEQFFGPGTRLTVL.

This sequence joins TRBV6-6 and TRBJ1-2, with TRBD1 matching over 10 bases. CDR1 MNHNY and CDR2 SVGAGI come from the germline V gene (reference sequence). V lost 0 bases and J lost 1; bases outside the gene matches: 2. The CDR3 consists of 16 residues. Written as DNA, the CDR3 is TGTGCCAGCAGTTACTCCAGGACAGGGGGTAACTATGGCTACACCTTC. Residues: CASSYSRTGGNYGYTF.